This T cell receptor (beta chain) was recorded in a study of T-cell reconstitution after alpha-beta-depleted transplantation in children. The CDR3 runs to 15 residues. V was shortened by 6 bases and J by 4 bases, with 16 bases between the two germline ends. This sample's TCRbeta library carried unique molecular identifier barcodes. Via MiXCR, TCRdb re-called the PCR reads, giving one row per CDR3 protein. The data hold 640,000 or so distinct CDR3 sequences, with 16% observed a single time. This clonotype has more than one count but fewer than ten. The V gene is TRBV12-3 or TRBV12-4, the J gene TRBJ1-3; D is perhaps TRBD1 (5 bases). This TCR was sampled from a human donor who donated a stem cell graft to a child with acute myeloid leukemia. The sequences come from PBMCs from the stem cell graft donor, collected from the stem cell graft. The CDR3, as DNA: TGTGCCAGCAGCCCCCTTGGGGGGGTCGGAAACACCATATATTTT. It translates to CASSPLGGVGNTIYF.